This entry is about one T cell receptor beta chain. These data originate in a study of blood T cells in healthy people across ages. V lost 4 bases, J lost 5 bases, and 11 bases lay in between. The CDR3 covers 13 residues. Germline CDR1 is MNHEY and CDR2 is SVGAGI. A second 7 to 11 cycle PCR used barcoded and J-beta primers. TCRdb ran MiXCR on the 5' RACE reads and lists one entry per CDR3 protein. The repertoire consists of about 1.8 million distinct CDR3 sequences, with approximately 50% occurring once and the leading ten covering about 2.1%. This clonotype was sampled from a woman in her forties in good health. Input material: blood. The chain employs TRBV6-5 and TRBJ1-2, with a weak D call TRBD1 (6 bases). This CDR3 reads CASSSTGLYGYTF. CDR3 nucleotide sequence: TGTGCCAGCAGTTCAACAGGGCTTTATGGCTACACCTTC.